This passage covers 23 T cell receptor beta chains from one sample sequenced in a study of T cells in localized non-small cell lung cancer. TCRdb's copy holds only in-frame clones and misses some; the assay was immunoSEQ multiplex PCR. This sample has approximately 70,000 clones, with 70% to 90% found just once. This sample comprised peripheral blood, obtained before any cancer treatment. These receptors all come from a male donor at least 60 years old with stage III squamous cell lung carcinoma.

The rearrangement joins TRBV28 to TRBJ2-7, with D unclear. The CDR3 consists of 12 residues. Germline V gene lookup returns CDR1 MDHEN and CDR2 SYDVKM. V lost 1 base, J lost 3 bases, and 4 bases lay in between. CDR3 in DNA: TGTGCCAGCAGTTTATACAACTACGAGCAGTACGTC. Residues: CASSLYNYEQYV.

The V gene is TRBV4-1, the J gene TRBJ2-7; 8 nucleotides agree with TRBD1. CDR1 and CDR2 (germline): MGHRA, YSYEKL. This CDR3 is 15 amino acids long. J lost 4 bases, V lost 3 bases, and 8 bases had no gene match. The DNA for the CDR3 is TGCGCCAGCAGCCAGGCGACAGGGGAATTATACGAGCAGTACGTC. Translating gives CASSQATGELYEQYV.

The rearrangement links TRBV5-1 to TRBJ2-3; D may be TRBD2 (7 bases). There are 15 residues in the CDR3. Germline assignment: CDR1 SGHRS and CDR2 YFSETQ. The ends were cut back, 2 bases at V and 4 bases at J, with 14 bases in the middle. The CDR3 loop is CASSFQGGGPDTQYF. CDR3 in DNA: TGCGCCAGCAGCTTTCAGGGAGGGGGACCAGATACGCAGTATTTT.

The gene calls are TRBV5-4 and TRBJ1-5; the D gene is possibly TRBD1 (6 bases). Germline V lookup: CDR1 SGHNT, CDR2 YYREEE (reference sequence). This CDR3 comprises 13 residues. Trimming shortened V by 4 bases and J by 7 bases, and 12 bases separated the two germline ends. Written as DNA, the CDR3 is TGTGCCAGCAGCCGCTGGGGGGGCCAGCCCCAGCATTTT. This codes for CASSRWGGQPQHF. Drawing the rest from reference TRBV5-4 and TRBJ1-5, the complete variable domain is ETGVTQSPTHLIKTRGQQVTLRCSSQSGHNTVSWYQQALGQGPQFIFQYYREEENGRGNFPPRFSGLQFPNYSSELNVNALELDDSALYLCASSRWGGQPQHFGDGTRLSIL.

This chain joins TRBV21-1 and TRBJ2-5; the D segment call TRBD2 is taken from the table without a DNA check. TRBV21-1 counts as a pseudogene. The CDR3 has 17 residues. CDR3 residues: CASSKGLVGGGLETQYF. CDR3 nucleotides: TGTGCCAGCAGCAAAGGATTAGTCGGCGGGGGGCTAGAGACCCAGTACTTC.

The genes are TRBV19 and TRBJ1-3; maybe TRBD1 (6 bases). Trimming took off 9 bases at V and 2 bases at J, with 17 bases between the two ends. Germline lookup yields CDR1 LNHDA and CDR2 SQIVND (reference sequence). The CDR3 is 15 amino acids. CDR3 DNA sequence: TGTGCCAGCCACAACCAGGGGCGCACTGGAAACACCATATATTTT. This gives the protein CASHNQGRTGNTIYF. The variable domain in full, completed from reference TRBV19 and TRBJ1-3, reads DGGITQSPKYLFRKEGQNVTLSCEQNLNHDAMYWYRQDPGQGLRLIYYSQIVNDFQKGDIAEGYSVSREKKESFPLTVTSAQKNPTAFYLCASHNQGRTGNTIYFGEGSWLTVV.

The rearrangement joins TRBV2 to TRBJ1-2, with D tentatively TRBD1 (6 bases). Germline CDR1 and CDR2: SNHLY and FYNNEI. V gave up 6 bases and J gave up 2 bases, with 10 bases separating them. The CDR3 is 13 residues long. The CDR3: CASREGENYGYTF. The DNA of the CDR3 is TGTGCCAGCAGGGAGGGGGAAAACTATGGCTACACCTTC. Combining the CDR3 with reference TRBV2 and TRBJ1-2 gives the whole variable domain EPEVTQTPSHQVTQMGQEVILRCVPISNHLYFYWYRQILGQKVEFLVSFYNNEISEKSEIFDDQFSVERPDGSNFTLKIRSTKLEDSAMYFCASREGENYGYTFGSGTRLTVV.

V gene TRBV5-1 combines with J gene TRBJ2-3; the D is unclear. The germline CDR1 and CDR2 sequences are SGHRS and YFSETQ. CDR3 size: 14 residues. V was shortened by 1 base and J by 0 bases, with 6 bases between the two germline ends. CDR3 sequence reads: CASSLPASTDTQYF. In DNA, the CDR3 is TGCGCCAGCAGCTTGCCCGCGAGCACAGATACGCAGTATTTT.

The chain uses TRBV11-2 and TRBJ1-2, with D possibly being TRBD1 (5 bases). In germline, CDR1 is SGHAT, CDR2 FQNNGV. The length of the CDR3 is 16 residues. V lost 2 bases to trimming and J lost 2 bases, with 15 bases between them. In DNA form, the CDR3 reads TGTGCCAGCAGCTTAATCCCCCACAGGCGGAACTATGGCTACACCTTC. It specifies CASSLIPHRRNYGYTF.

This chain links TRBV5-1 with TRBJ2-2; TRBD1 matches 7 bases. V gave up 4 bases and J gave up 4 bases; unmatched junction bases: 7. This CDR3 spans 15 amino acids. Germline CDR1 SGHRS, CDR2 YFSETQ. This chain's CDR3 is CASSLDRLGTGELFF. The CDR3 DNA reads TGCGCCAGCAGCCTGGACAGGTTGGGCACCGGGGAGCTGTTTTTT. The full variable domain, its missing parts supplied by reference TRBV5-1 and TRBJ2-2, is KAGVTQTPRYLIKTRGQQVTLSCSPISGHRSVSWYQQTPGQGLQFLFEYFSETQRNKGNFPGRFSGRQFSNSRSEMNVSTLELGDSALYLCASSLDRLGTGELFFGEGSRLTVL.

Of note for this clone: This specimen includes other DNA sequences encoding the same CDR3. The V and J genes are TRBV5-1 and TRBJ1-5; no clear D. This CDR3 is built from 14 residues. V was clipped by 0 bases and J by 3 bases, with 7 bases between them. Germline V gene sequence: CDR1 SGHRS, CDR2 YFSETQ. DNA for the CDR3: TGCGCCAGCAGCTTGGACAGTCTCAATCAGCCCCAGCATTTT. Encoded protein: CASSLDSLNQPQHF.

The rearrangement uses TRBV30 and TRBJ1-1; 7 nucleotides line up with TRBD1. Germline CDR1 and CDR2: GTSNPN and SVGIG (reference sequence). The CDR3 totals 13 residues. The trim removed 2 bases at V and 1 base at J, leaving 1 base unmatched. The CDR3 region is CAWSRQGNTEAFF. CDR3 nucleotides: TGTGCCTGGAGTCGACAGGGGAACACTGAAGCTTTCTTT.

The chain joins TRBV6-6 to TRBJ1-1; D is ambiguous. This CDR3 spans 14 amino acids. In germline, CDR1 is MNHNY, CDR2 SVGAGI (reference sequence). V gave up 0 bases and J gave up 0 bases, with 5 bases separating them. CDR3: CASSYSGVNTEAFF. CDR3 bases: TGTGCCAGCAGTTACTCTGGGGTGAACACTGAAGCTTTCTTT.

The chain has TRBV14 and TRBJ2-2; no reliable D call. CDR3 length: 15 amino acids. V was pared by 0 bases and J by 1 base, with 6 bases between. Germline V gene data show CDR1 as SGHDN and CDR2 as FVKESK. This CDR3 reads CASSQDLGNTGELFF. Here the CDR3 DNA reads TGTGCCAGCAGCCAAGATCTCGGGAACACCGGGGAGCTGTTTTTT.

The V call is TRBV6-5, the J call TRBJ1-1; no clear D gene. CDR1 and CDR2 (germline): MNHEY, SVGAGI. V lost 0 bases to trimming and J lost 1 base, with 6 bases between them. This CDR3 is 14 amino acids long. As DNA, the CDR3 is TGTGCCAGCAGTTACTCGAACAGGAACACTGAAGCTTTCTTT. This sequence encodes CASSYSNRNTEAFF.

This clone was recorded a few times. The gene calls are TRBV5-1 and TRBJ1-3, with D possibly TRBD1 on 5 matching bases. CDR1 is SGHRS, CDR2 YFSETQ, per germline. Trimming shortened V by 0 bases and J by 9 bases, and 16 bases separated the two germline ends. The CDR3 is 15 amino acids. CDR3 residues: CASSLVSQGAGTIYF. DNA for the CDR3: TGCGCCAGCAGCTTGGTTTCGCAGGGCGCGGGCACCATATATTTT.

The V call is TRBV10-3, the J call TRBJ2-7, with unresolved D. V lost 4 bases to trimming and J lost 0 bases, with 7 bases between them. Germline V lookup: CDR1 ENHRY, CDR2 SYGVKD. The CDR3 runs 13 residues. CDR3: CAISVTNSYEQYF. Written as DNA, the CDR3 is TGTGCCATCAGTGTTACTAACTCCTACGAGCAGTACTTC.

V is TRBV6-5 and J is TRBJ1-2; unclear D gene. The germline CDR1 and CDR2 sequences are MNHEY and SVGAGI. This CDR3 has 13 amino acids. Trimming removed 5 bases at V and 8 bases at J, with 15 bases between. CDR3 residues: CASSPSGEWGYTF. CDR3 sequence (DNA): TGTGCCAGCAGTCCTTCCGGGGAGTGGGGCTACACCTTC.

The genes are TRBV5-1 and TRBJ1-3; D is uncertain. CDR3 length: 16 residues. Germline V gene data show CDR1 as SGHRS and CDR2 as YFSETQ. V shed 2 bases and J shed 0 bases, with 12 bases lying between them. Here the CDR3 DNA reads TGCGCCAGCAGCTTAGGGAATCCGAACTCTGGAAACACCATATATTTT. Translation: CASSLGNPNSGNTIYF. The whole variable domain, filled in from reference TRBV5-1 and TRBJ1-3, reads KAGVTQTPRYLIKTRGQQVTLSCSPISGHRSVSWYQQTPGQGLQFLFEYFSETQRNKGNFPGRFSGRQFSNSRSEMNVSTLELGDSALYLCASSLGNPNSGNTIYFGEGSWLTVV.

A word on this clone: The sample has other DNA sequences that encode this CDR3 too. V and J are TRBV28 and TRBJ2-2, with D unresolved. Looked up from germline, CDR1 is MDHEN and CDR2 is SYDVKM. This CDR3 spans 12 amino acids. V dropped 4 bases and J dropped 5 bases, with 5 bases sitting between them. The CDR3 protein is CASSSGTGELFF. The CDR3 DNA is TGTGCCAGCAGTTCTGGGACCGGGGAGCTGTTTTTT. Full variable domain (outside the CDR3, taken from reference TRBV28 and TRBJ2-2): DVKVTQSSRYLVKRTGEKVFLECVQDMDHENMFWYRQDPGLGLRLIYFSYDVKMKEKGDIPEGYSVSREKKERFSLILESASTNQTSMYLCASSSGTGELFFGEGSRLTVL.

Turning to this clone: Other DNA variants within this sample encode the same CDR3. The gene calls are TRBV5-4 and TRBJ2-5; the D call may be TRBD1 or TRBD2 (5 bases each). Trimming shortened V by 0 bases and J by 5 bases, and 11 bases separated the two germline ends. The CDR3 totals 14 residues. Per the germline V gene, CDR1 is SGHNT and CDR2 is YYREEE (reference sequence). This chain's CDR3 is CASSLAGAVETQYF. In nucleotides, the CDR3 is TGTGCCAGCAGCTTGGCCGGGGCGGTGGAGACCCAGTACTTC.

V is TRBV7-2 and J is TRBJ1-2; D not resolved. The V gene lost 5 bases and the J gene lost 4 bases, with 17 bases spanning the gap. The germline V gene encodes CDR1 SGHTA and CDR2 FQGNSA. The CDR3 has 15 amino acids. CDR3 sequence (DNA): TGTGCCAGCAGCCTTGCGCCGGATTTAGGCTATGGCTACACCTTC. It translates to CASSLAPDLGYGYTF.

The chain joins TRBV10-1 to TRBJ2-1; a possible D gene is TRBD1 (5 bases). Trimming left V 5 bases short and J 3 bases short, with 11 bases between. This CDR3 region has 14 residues. The V gene's germline CDR1 is WNHNN and CDR2 SYGVQD (reference sequence). Written as DNA, the CDR3 is TGCGCCAGCAGTAGGGGTTTGGGCTACAATGAGCAGTTCTTC. Translation gives CASSRGLGYNEQFF.